These T cell receptor beta chains were read from a single sample in a study of OX40 agonist ivuxolimab in advanced cancers. This table comes from immunoSEQ multiplex PCR, and its TCRdb copy is limited to in-frame clones, with some not included. The sample contains 55,000 to 80,000 clones, roughly 86% of which appear only once. The starting material was CD4+ or CD8+ T cells sorted from blood, obtained in a trial of the OX40 agonist ivuxolimab. These receptors were taken from an adult with an advanced solid tumor such as melanoma, head and neck, liver or kidney cancer. Both conserved end residues are part of each CDR3. Each record gives: clone size, D gene, J gene, V gene, CDR3 protein, CDR3 DNA. A D gene is named only where the DNA matches it firmly. Clone sizes are given selectively: once, few, many, or a class where the clone is expanded.

>NA|NA|TRBJ2-3|TRBV2
CASSVGEHDTQYF
TGTGCCAGCAGCGTGGGGGAACACGATACGCAGTATTTT
>NA|NA|TRBJ2-7|TRBV6-1
CASSEGVMIGEQYF
TGTGCCAGCAGTGAAGGTGTCATGATCGGCGAGCAGTACTTC
>NA|NA|TRBJ2-3|TRBV11-2
CASSFNPTDTQYF
TGTGCCAGCAGCTTCAATCCCACAGATACGCAGTATTTT
>NA|TRBD1|TRBJ1-1|TRBV6-1
CASRLSTGVNTEAFF
TGTGCCAGCAGACTTTCGACAGGGGTGAACACTGAAGCTTTCTTT
>NA|NA|TRBJ2-7|TRBV5-1
CASSLEKDEQYF
TGCGCCAGCAGCTTGGAGAAGGACGAGCAGTACTTC
>NA|NA|TRBJ2-7|TRBV7-9
CASSQRALSYEQYF
TGTGCCAGCTCCCAGCGGGCCCTCTCCTACGAGCAGTACTTC
>NA|TRBD2|TRBJ2-1|TRBV6-1
CASSGTSGRASYNEQFF
TGTGCCAGCAGTGGGACTAGCGGGAGGGCCTCCTACAATGAGCAGTTCTTC
>NA|NA|TRBJ2-7|TRBV18
CASSPPGTYEQYF
TGTGCCAGCTCACCTCCCGGCACCTACGAGCAGTACTTC
>NA|NA|TRBJ1-4|TRBV9
CASSVGGSTNEKLFF
TGTGCCAGCAGCGTAGGGGGATCAACTAATGAAAAACTGTTTTTT
>NA|TRBD1|TRBJ1-5|TRBV5-1
CASSLGTASNQPQHF
TGCGCCAGCAGCTTAGGGACAGCGAGCAATCAGCCCCAGCATTTT
>NA|NA|TRBJ2-3|TRBV28
CASSFGIAKSTDTQYF
TGTGCCAGCAGTTTCGGAATAGCGAAAAGCACAGATACGCAGTATTTT
>NA|NA|TRBJ1-2|TRBV9
CASSVGSFQGLYGYTF
TGTGCCAGCAGCGTAGGGAGCTTCCAGGGTCTCTATGGCTACACCTTC
>NA|NA|TRBJ1-4|TRBV5-4
CASSSGRDPNEKLFF
TGTGCCAGCAGCTCTGGGAGGGACCCGAATGAAAAACTGTTTTTT
>NA|NA|TRBJ2-7|TRBV6-1
CATVRGGTYEQYF
TGTGCCACCGTAAGGGGGGGGACCTACGAGCAGTACTTC
>NA|TRBD1|TRBJ2-3|TRBV4-3
CASSADRGTYVSTDTQYF
TGCGCCAGCAGCGCGGACAGGGGGACGTACGTATCCACAGATACGCAGTATTTT
>NA|NA|TRBJ2-3|TRBV27
CASRPLLKRDTQYF
TGTGCCAGCAGACCCCTTCTTAAGAGAGATACGCAGTATTTT
>NA|NA|TRBJ1-2|TRBV6-1
CASRRDGLFEGYTF
TGTGCCAGCAGACGGGACGGACTATTCGAAGGCTACACCTTC
>NA|NA|TRBJ2-5|TRBV28
CASSLIGLQETQYF
TGTGCCAGCAGTTTAATCGGCCTCCAAGAGACCCAGTACTTC
>NA|TRBD1|TRBJ2-5|TRBV11-3
CASSKGQERTETQYF
TGTGCCAGCAGCAAGGGACAGGAAAGAACGGAGACCCAGTACTTC
>NA|NA|TRBJ1-5|TRBV9
CASSHSGEQVGQPQHF
TGTGCCAGCAGCCATAGTGGGGAACAGGTGGGACAGCCCCAGCATTTT
>once|TRBD1|TRBJ1-4|TRBV6-1
CASSTRGGLGKLFF
TGTGCCAGCAGCACCAGGGGGGGACTAGGAAAACTGTTTTTT
>NA|NA|TRBJ2-7|TRBV7-2
CASGLVEGDYEQYF
TGTGCCAGCGGCTTAGTAGAAGGAGATTACGAGCAGTACTTC
>NA|NA|TRBJ2-2|TRBV2
CASSGDISNTGELFF
TGTGCCAGCAGCGGGGACATCTCAAACACCGGGGAGCTGTTTTTT
>NA|TRBD2|TRBJ2-7|TRBV19
CASSTRGLAPTYEQYF
TGTGCCAGTAGTACGCGAGGACTAGCGCCGACCTACGAGCAGTACTTC
>NA|NA|TRBJ2-1|TRBV5-8
CASSLVLGGNEQFF
TGTGCCAGCAGCTTGGTCCTAGGGGGCAATGAGCAGTTCTTC
>NA|NA|TRBJ1-1|TRBV9
CASSERVNTEAFF
TGTGCCAGCAGCGAGAGGGTGAACACTGAAGCTTTCTTT
>NA|NA|TRBJ2-3|TRBV7-2
CASSFVGGDTQYF
TGTGCCAGCAGCTTCGTCGGAGGGGATACGCAGTATTTT
>NA|TRBD2|TRBJ2-1|TRBV5-1
CASSIIAGGYNEQFF
TGCGCCAGCAGCATTATAGCGGGGGGCTACAATGAGCAGTTCTTC